The 25 T cell receptor beta chains below all came from one sample that was sequenced in a study of Ad26.COV2.S vaccination and SARS-CoV-2 variants (dated by TCRdb to 2020 to 2022). The library relied on the immunoSEQ multiplex PCR assay. Held by TCRdb, this immuneACCESS table contains in-frame sequences only and omits some clones. Under half of the omission traces to an unresolved V gene where checked; the cause of the rest is unknown. This sample comprises nearly 400,000 clones, 89% of them detected only once. 1.9% of the sample belongs to the ten largest clones. The treatment or condition tag for this specimen amounts to: about 20 received Ad26.COV2.S at low or high dose, single or two shots; about five received placebo; per-sample allocation not given. For vaccine and placebo recipients, repertoires were sequenced using samples collected on day 63 after the first injection. Here the sequenced sample was peripheral blood, taken in a trial of Ad26.COV2.S vaccine versus placebo. The receptors derive from a person between 18 and 65 years old who received the Ad26.COV2.S COVID-19 vaccine or a placebo.

This clone was counted a single time. This chain uses TRBV10-2 with TRBJ2-1; D possibly corresponds to TRBD2 (5 bases). V was cut by 8 bases and J by 9 bases, with 17 bases left in between. The CDR3 extends over 13 amino acids. Germline-derived CDR1 and CDR2 are WSHSY and SAAADI. The CDR3 sequence: CASRDFGVGEQFF. DNA of the CDR3: TGCGCCAGCCGGGATTTCGGGGTGGGTGAGCAGTTCTTC.

This chain links TRBV19 with TRBJ2-1; the match to TRBD2 covers 10 bases. The CDR3 loop spans 15 amino acids. The trim removed 5 bases at V and 7 bases at J, leaving 8 bases unmatched. Per germline, CDR1 LNHDA and CDR2 SQIVND (reference sequence). CDR3 sequence: CASSLAGEGWNEQFF. CDR3 in DNA: TGTGCCAGTAGTCTAGCGGGGGAGGGGTGGAATGAGCAGTTCTTC.

The chain employs TRBV5-1 and TRBJ1-3; maybe TRBD1 (5 bases). Germline CDR1 and CDR2: SGHRS and YFSETQ. The V end lost 2 bases, the J end lost 4 bases, and 10 bases lay between the germline ends. This CDR3 has 14 residues. The CDR3 coding sequence is TGCGCCAGCAGCTTAGGGGCATCGGGAAACACCATATATTTT. As protein: CASSLGASGNTIYF.

The CDR3 region is CATGGAGAYEQYF. DNA of the CDR3: TGTGCCACCGGGGGGGCGGGAGCCTACGAGCAGTACTTC. The chain employs TRBV27 and TRBJ2-7, with 8 bases that match TRBD2. This CDR3 comprises 13 residues. The germline V gene has CDR1 MNHEY and CDR2 SMNVEV (reference sequence). The ends lost 10 bases at V and 2 bases at J; junction bases unmatched: 7.

This rearrangement joins TRBV25-1 to TRBJ2-3; D remains unclear. This CDR3 is built from 14 residues. V was shortened by 4 bases and J by 5 bases, with 13 bases between the two germline ends. The germline V gene has CDR1 MGHDK and CDR2 SYGVNS. In DNA form, the CDR3 reads TGTGCCAGCAGTGCCCCGGGCAGAGGAGATACGCAGTATTTT. Its translation is CASSAPGRGDTQYF.

The chain links TRBV9 to TRBJ2-1; D ambiguous. Trimming shortened V by 2 bases and J by 4 bases, and 10 bases separated the two germline ends. The CDR3 is 14 amino acids. Germline CDR1 SGDLS, CDR2 YYNGEE. The CDR3 DNA is TGTGCCAGCAGCGTGGGAAGGGTATACAATGAGCAGTTCTTC. It translates to CASSVGRVYNEQFF.

The V gene is TRBV15, the J gene TRBJ1-4; tentative D call: TRBD1 (5 bases). The V and J ends lost 0 bases and 8 bases respectively, with 13 bases between them. CDR1 LNHNV and CDR2 YYDKDF come from the germline V gene (reference sequence). This CDR3 region has 15 residues. Here the CDR3 reads CATSRDRGGGEKLFF. In DNA form, the CDR3 reads TGTGCCACCAGCAGAGATAGGGGCGGGGGAGAAAAACTGTTTTTT.

The CDR3 is CASSSPGRTGNTIYF. The CDR3 DNA follows: TGTGCCAGCAGCTCACCGGGACGAACCGGAAACACCATATATTTT. The rearrangement joins TRBV6-1 to TRBJ1-3; a weak D match, TRBD1 (5 bases). Per the germline V gene, CDR1 is MNHNS and CDR2 is SASEGT. Trimming took 6 bases from V and 4 from J, leaving 16 bases between them. There are 15 residues in the CDR3.

The rearrangement joins TRBV2 to TRBJ2-5, with a possible D match to TRBD1 (5 bases). The CDR3 sequence is 12 residues long. The germline CDR1 and CDR2 sequences are SNHLY and FYNNEI. Deletions cut 8 bases from V and 3 bases from J, with 10 bases between. CDR3 in amino acids: CASGAFEETQYF. CDR3 bases: TGTGCCAGCGGGGCTTTCGAAGAGACCCAGTACTTC.

The chain has TRBV5-4 and TRBJ1-1; 8 bases are shared with TRBD1. The CDR3 has 16 amino acids. V lost 3 bases to trimming and J lost 4 bases; unmatched junction nucleotides: 11. Germline assignment: CDR1 SGHNT and CDR2 YYREEE (reference sequence). The DNA for the CDR3 is TGTGCCAGCAGCTGGACAGGGATGGCTTTGGGCACTGAAGCTTTCTTT. Residues: CASSWTGMALGTEAFF.

The chain couples TRBV2 to TRBJ2-1; D may be TRBD2 (6 bases). The CDR3 sequence is 14 residues long. The germline gives CDR1 SNHLY, CDR2 FYNNEI. Trimming shortened V by 0 bases and J by 6 bases, and 9 bases separated the two germline ends. CDR3 sequence (DNA): TGTGCCAGCAGTGAAGCTGGGACTGCCAATGAGCAGTTCTTC. Translating gives CASSEAGTANEQFF.

The CDR3 nucleotides are TGTGCCAGCAGCCACTCCTATACGCAGTATTTT. Translating it yields CASSHSYTQYF. The J gene is TRBJ2-3, the V gene TRBV3-1 (or the pseudogene TRBV3-2); D gene ambiguous. The germline V gene has CDR1 LGHDT and CDR2 YNNKEL (reference sequence). This CDR3 region has 11 residues. V lost 3 bases and J 7 bases, leaving 5 bases between the germline ends.

The chain couples TRBV4-3 to TRBJ2-1; D not resolved. V was shortened by 0 bases and J by 5 bases, with 5 bases between the two germline ends. Germline assignment: CDR1 LGHNA and CDR2 YSLEER. The CDR3 has 13 residues. DNA for the CDR3: TGCGCCAGCAGCCAAGATATAGACAATGAGCAGTTCTTC. This sequence encodes CASSQDIDNEQFF.

The V call is TRBV5-1, the J call TRBJ2-3; D is uncertain. The CDR3 contains 12 residues. Trimming removed 4 bases from V and 1 base from J, with 4 bases in between. CDR1 and CDR2 (germline): SGHRS, YFSETQ. CDR3 region: CASSPGTDTQYF. In nucleotides, the CDR3 is TGCGCCAGCAGCCCCGGCACAGATACGCAGTATTTT.

A single count supports this clone. The V gene is TRBV3-1 (or the pseudogene TRBV3-2), the J gene TRBJ1-1; 7 positions match TRBD1. With 2 bases clipped from V and 8 bases from J, the junction kept 5 bases outside the gene matches. Germline CDR1 LGHDT, CDR2 YNNKEL (reference sequence). This CDR3 has 13 residues. DNA for the CDR3: TGTGCCAGCAGCCAACAAGACAGGGCCGAAGCTTTCTTT. Residues: CASSQQDRAEAFF.

The V gene is TRBV19, the J gene TRBJ2-7, with D perhaps TRBD1 (5 bases). The V end was cut by 4 bases, the J end by 6 bases, with 13 bases between. CDR1 is LNHDA, CDR2 SQIVND, per germline (reference sequence). This CDR3 contains 13 residues. The CDR3: CASSTIQAAEQYF. CDR3 in DNA: TGTGCCAGTAGTACCATACAGGCGGCCGAGCAGTACTTC.

V gene TRBV29-1 combines with J gene TRBJ2-1, with D uncertain. This CDR3 is built from 12 residues. Trimming stripped 3 bases from V and 8 bases from J, with 11 bases between. CDR1 and CDR2 from the germline V gene are SQVTM and ANQGSEA. Here the CDR3 reads CSVEGSGDEQFF. The CDR3 DNA reads as TGCAGCGTTGAGGGGTCCGGCGATGAGCAGTTCTTC.

This chain links TRBV7-6 with TRBJ2-3, with D unresolved. Trimming stripped 5 bases from V and 0 bases from J, with 6 bases between. The CDR3 extends over 13 amino acids. Germline V CDR1 and CDR2: SGHVS, FNYEAQ. CDR3 DNA: TGTGCCAGCAGCCGGACCAGCACAGATACGCAGTATTTT. Translated: CASSRTSTDTQYF.

The chain uses TRBV4-1 and TRBJ1-6; no firm D call. V was cut by 0 bases and J by 5 bases, with 17 bases left in between. This CDR3 is 18 amino acids long. The germline V gene encodes CDR1 MGHRA and CDR2 YSYEKL. CDR3 sequence (DNA): TGCGCCAGCAGCCAAGATGGGTCGGGATGGACGAATAATTCACCCCTCCACTTT. Its protein product is CASSQDGSGWTNNSPLHF.

This chain's CDR3 is CASRASSSYEQYF. In DNA, the CDR3 is TGCGCCAGCAGGGCCTCAAGCTCCTACGAGCAGTACTTC. The chain joins TRBV5-1 to TRBJ2-7; D is ambiguous. Germline-derived CDR1 and CDR2 are SGHRS and YFSETQ. Trimming pared 5 bases from V and 0 bases from J, leaving 9 bases between. There are 13 residues in the CDR3.

This clone was found a few times. The CDR3: CASSYSDRVYEQYF. CDR3 nucleotide sequence: TGTGCCAGCAGTTACTCTGACAGGGTCTACGAGCAGTACTTC. The V call is TRBV6-6, the J call TRBJ2-7; TRBD1 matches at 7 bases. The V gene end was trimmed by 0 bases and the J gene end by 3 bases; junction bases not matched to a gene: 2. CDR3 length: 14 amino acids. Germline V gives CDR1 MNHNY, CDR2 SVGAGI (reference sequence).

This rearrangement joins TRBV6-1 to TRBJ1-3; possibly TRBD1 for D (6 bases). The V end lost 2 bases, the J end lost 4 bases, and 12 bases lay between the germline ends. The length of the CDR3 is 15 residues. Germline V lookup: CDR1 MNHNS, CDR2 SASEGT. The CDR3 bases are TGTGCCAGCAGTGAATCCGGGGGGCCAGGAAACACCATATATTTT. Translated: CASSESGGPGNTIYF.

The chain carries TRBV7-9 and TRBJ2-2, with D perhaps TRBD1 (5 bases). The CDR3 has 15 residues. Germline V CDR1 and CDR2: SEHNR, FQNEAQ (reference sequence). Deletions cut 5 bases from V and 1 base from J, with 11 bases between. CDR3 in amino acids: CASSQSQVNTGELFF. In nucleotides, the CDR3 is TGTGCCAGCAGCCAATCACAGGTGAACACCGGGGAGCTGTTTTTT.

The DNA for the CDR3 is TGTGCCAGCAGTCCGGGACTGCACTCTGGGGCCAACGTCCTGACTTTC. Encoded protein: CASSPGLHSGANVLTF. This rearrangement joins TRBV28 to TRBJ2-6; TRBD2 is a possible D gene (6 bases). The CDR3 consists of 16 residues. Germline V CDR1 and CDR2: MDHEN, SYDVKM. The V end was cut by 5 bases, the J end by 0 bases, with 11 bases between.

The chain combines TRBV7-3 with TRBJ2-1; 8 bases map to TRBD2. Germline V gene lookup returns CDR1 SGHTA and CDR2 FQGTGA. The CDR3 is 14 amino acids. After removal of 5 bases from V and 10 bases from J, the junction contained 10 bases not matched to a gene. CDR3 sequence reads: CASSAGTSSWEQFF. CDR3 DNA: TGTGCCAGCAGCGCCGGGACTAGTTCGTGGGAGCAGTTCTTC.